This T cell receptor (beta chain) was captured by sequencing in a study of T cell responses to AZD1222 COVID-19 vaccine. Study-wide findings and caveats: Reports indicate that nearly half of spike-specific TCRs are directed at unmutated variant regions.

Profiling relied on immunoSEQ multiplex PCR, and the TCRdb table lists in-frame clones only, not all of them. The sample includes some 100,000 clones, around 87% of them seen just once. The V end lost 5 bases, the J end lost 1 base, and 10 bases lay between the germline ends. The CDR3 totals 14 residues. Germline V lookup: CDR1 MNHEY, CDR2 SMNVEV (reference sequence). Recipients boosted at about 4 weeks or about 12 weeks are pooled. In regard to this clone: Antigen specificity is unknown.

The material was peripheral blood, obtained 28 days after the second AZD1222 dose. The receptor comes from an adult who received the AZD1222 COVID-19 vaccine. The chain uses TRBV27 and TRBJ2-3, with D hard to call. The CDR3 nucleotides read TGTGCCAGCAGTCCATCGTCCCGCACAGATACGCAGTATTTT. Translated: CASSPSSRTDTQYF.